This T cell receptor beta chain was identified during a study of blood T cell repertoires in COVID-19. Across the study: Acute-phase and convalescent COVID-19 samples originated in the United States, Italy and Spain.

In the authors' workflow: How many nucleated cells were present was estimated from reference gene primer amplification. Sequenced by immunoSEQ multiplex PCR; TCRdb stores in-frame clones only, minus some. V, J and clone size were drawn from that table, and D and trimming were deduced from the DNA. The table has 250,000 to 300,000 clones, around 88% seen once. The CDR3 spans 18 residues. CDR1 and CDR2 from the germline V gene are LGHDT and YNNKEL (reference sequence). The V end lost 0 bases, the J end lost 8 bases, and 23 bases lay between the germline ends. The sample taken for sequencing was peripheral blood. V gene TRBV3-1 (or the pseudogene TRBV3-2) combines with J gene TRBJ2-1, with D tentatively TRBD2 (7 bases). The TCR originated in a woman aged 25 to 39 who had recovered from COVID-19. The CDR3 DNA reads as TGTGCCAGCAGCCAAGATGGAGACCCGAGGGGGGGGCGGTATGAGCAGTTCTTC. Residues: CASSQDGDPRGGRYEQFF.